This T cell receptor beta chain came from a study of Ad26.COV2.S vaccination and SARS-CoV-2 variants. Note on this clone: Its specificity is not known.

This table comes from immunoSEQ multiplex PCR, and its TCRdb copy is limited to in-frame clones, with some not included. The sample holds roughly 510,000 clones, approximately 90% seen once. CDR1 and CDR2 from the germline V gene are LNHDA and SQIVND (reference sequence). With V trimmed by 5 bases and J by 3 bases, 16 bases remained unmatched. CDR3 length equals 20 residues. Findings and caveats of the study: Analyses of TCR breadth and depth may have underestimated total T cell responses.

Indicated treatment: about 20 received Ad26.COV2.S at low or high dose, single or two shots; about 5 received placebo; per-sample allocation not given. Samples were taken on day 63 after the first vaccine or placebo injection. The input for sequencing was peripheral blood, taken in a trial of Ad26.COV2.S vaccine versus placebo. The chain uses TRBV19 and TRBJ2-6; the match to TRBD1 covers 10 bases. The sequence came from a person aged 18 to 65 who received the Ad26.COV2.S COVID-19 vaccine or a placebo. The chain's CDR3 is CASSQDRGRISRLGANVLTF. CDR3 sequence (DNA): TGTGCCAGTAGTCAAGACAGGGGGCGAATCAGTCGTCTTGGGGCCAACGTCCTGACTTTC.